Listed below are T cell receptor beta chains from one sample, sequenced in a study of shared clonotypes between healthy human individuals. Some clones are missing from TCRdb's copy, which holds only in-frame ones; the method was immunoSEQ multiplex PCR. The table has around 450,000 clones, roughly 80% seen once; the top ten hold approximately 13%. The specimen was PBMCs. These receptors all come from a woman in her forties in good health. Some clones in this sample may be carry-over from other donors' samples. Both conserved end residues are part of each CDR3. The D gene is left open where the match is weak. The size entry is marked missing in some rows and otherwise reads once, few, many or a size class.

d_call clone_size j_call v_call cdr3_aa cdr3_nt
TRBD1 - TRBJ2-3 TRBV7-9 CASSSWTGAYTDTQYF TGTGCCAGCAGCTCATGGACAGGAGCTTACACAGATACGCAGTATTTT
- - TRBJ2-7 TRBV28 CASNNWGQSSYEQYF TGTGCCAGCAACAATTGGGGCCAGAGCTCCTACGAGCAGTACTTC
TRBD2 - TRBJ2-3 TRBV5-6 CASSLTSGGRDTQYF TGTGCCAGCAGCTTAACTAGCGGGGGACGGGATACGCAGTATTTT
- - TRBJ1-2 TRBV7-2 CASSPFWGAGNYGYTF TGTGCCAGCAGCCCTTTCTGGGGGGCTGGTAACTATGGCTACACCTTC
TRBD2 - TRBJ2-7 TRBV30 CAWRRRTSGTYEQYF TGTGCCTGGAGGAGGAGGACTAGCGGAACCTACGAGCAGTACTTC
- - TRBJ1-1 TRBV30 CAWRASFNTEAFF TGTGCCTGGAGGGCGTCCTTCAACACTGAAGCTTTCTTT
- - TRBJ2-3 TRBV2 CASSEDRRTQYF TGTGCCAGCAGTGAAGACAGGCGTACGCAGTATTTT
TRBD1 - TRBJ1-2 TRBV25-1 CASSEPGGTGVWGYTF TGTGCCAGCAGTGAACCTGGAGGGACAGGGGTGTGGGGCTACACCTTC
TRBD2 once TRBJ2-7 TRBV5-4 CASSLAGVAGVREQYF TGTGCCAGCAGCTTGGCCGGGGTAGCGGGAGTTCGCGAGCAGTACTTC
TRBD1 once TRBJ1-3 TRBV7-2 CASSLGRGNTIYF TGTGCCAGCAGCTTAGGCAGGGGGAACACCATATATTTT
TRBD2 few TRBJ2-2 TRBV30 CAWGWGLAGTTGELFF TGTGCCTGGGGATGGGGGCTAGCGGGGACCACCGGGGAGCTGTTTTTT
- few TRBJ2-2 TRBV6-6 CASSWDATNTGELFF TGTGCCAGCAGTTGGGACGCAACGAACACCGGGGAGCTGTTTTTT
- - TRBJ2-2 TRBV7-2 CASSLLSGELFF TGTGCCAGCAGCTTATTAAGCGGGGAGCTGTTTTTT
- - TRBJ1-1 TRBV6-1 CASTAWRLENTEAFF TGTGCCAGCACCGCCTGGAGGCTGGAGAACACTGAAGCTTTCTTT
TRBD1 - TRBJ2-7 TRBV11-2 CASSSRQGGKQYF TGTGCCAGCAGCTCGCGACAGGGGGGTAAGCAGTACTTC
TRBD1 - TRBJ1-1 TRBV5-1 CASSTGTGGATEAFF TGCGCCAGCAGCACCGGGACAGGGGGAGCCACTGAAGCTTTCTTT
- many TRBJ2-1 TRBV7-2 CASSLGGGSPEQFF TGTGCCAGCAGCTTAGGAGGGGGGAGTCCTGAGCAGTTCTTC
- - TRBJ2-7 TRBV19 CASSGRISYEQYF TGTGCCAGTAGTGGGCGTATCTCCTACGAGCAGTACTTC
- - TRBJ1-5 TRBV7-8 CASSLSGSSNQPQHF TGTGCCAGCAGCTTAAGTGGGTCGAGCAATCAGCCCCAGCATTTT
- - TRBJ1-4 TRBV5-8 CASSFTGPEKLFF TGTGCCAGCAGTTTTACAGGGCCCGAAAAACTGTTTTTT
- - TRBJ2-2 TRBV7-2 CASSLGSGNTGELFF TGTGCCAGCAGCTTAGGGAGCGGGAACACCGGGGAGCTGTTTTTT
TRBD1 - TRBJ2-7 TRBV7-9 CASSLVDRQQYF TGTGCCAGCAGCTTAGTGGACAGGCAGCAGTACTTC
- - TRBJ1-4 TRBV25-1 CASSELGFATNEKLFF TGTGCCAGCAGTGAATTAGGGTTTGCAACTAATGAAAAACTGTTTTTT
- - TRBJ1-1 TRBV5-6 CASSLRQTNTEAFF TGTGCCAGCAGCTTGCGACAGACGAACACTGAAGCCTTCTTT
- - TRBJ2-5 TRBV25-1 CASSEGYRIQETQYF TGTGCCAGCAGTGAAGGTTACAGAATTCAAGAGACCCAGTACTTC
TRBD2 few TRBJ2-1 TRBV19 CASSSPGLAGYEQFF TGTGCCAGTAGTTCTCCGGGACTAGCGGGATATGAGCAGTTCTTC
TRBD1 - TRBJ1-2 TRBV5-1 CASSLEGTGSSGYGYTF TGCGCCAGCAGCTTGGAGGGGACAGGGTCTAGTGGCTATGGCTACACCTTC
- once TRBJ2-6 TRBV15 CATSRVQGTGANVLTF TGTGCCACCAGCAGAGTACAGGGAACTGGGGCCAACGTCCTGACTTTC
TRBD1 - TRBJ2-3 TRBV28 CASRRLGQGPEKPTDTQYF TGTGCCAGCAGGAGGTTGGGACAGGGACCCGAAAAACCCACAGATACGCAGTATTTT
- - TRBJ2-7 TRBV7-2 CASSLNRYLTYEQYF TGTGCCAGCAGCTTAAACAGATACTTGACCTACGAGCAGTACTTC
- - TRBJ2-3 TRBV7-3 CASSLKFGRGADTQYF TGTGCCAGCAGCTTAAAGTTCGGCAGGGGGGCAGATACGCAGTATTTT
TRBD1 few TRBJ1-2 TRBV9 CASSQTAGTGAGYTF TGTGCCAGCAGCCAGACGGCCGGGACAGGGGCCGGCTACACCTTC
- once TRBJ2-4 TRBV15 CATSRDWGQQYF TGTGCCACCAGCAGAGATTGGGGGCAGCAGTACTTC
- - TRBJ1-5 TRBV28 CASSLEGLSNQPQHF TGTGCCAGCAGTTTGGAGGGCTTGAGCAATCAGCCCCAGCATTTT